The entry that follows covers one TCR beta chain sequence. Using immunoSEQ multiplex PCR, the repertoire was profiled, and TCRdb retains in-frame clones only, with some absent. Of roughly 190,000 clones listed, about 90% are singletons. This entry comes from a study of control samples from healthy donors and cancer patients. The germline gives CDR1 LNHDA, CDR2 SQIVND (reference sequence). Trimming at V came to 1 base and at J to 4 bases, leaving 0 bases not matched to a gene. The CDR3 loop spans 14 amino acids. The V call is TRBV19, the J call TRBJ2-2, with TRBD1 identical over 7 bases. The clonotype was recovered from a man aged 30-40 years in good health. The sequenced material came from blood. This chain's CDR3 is CASSIAGGTGELFF. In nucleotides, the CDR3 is TGTGCCAGTAGTATAGCAGGGGGCACCGGGGAGCTGTTTTTT.